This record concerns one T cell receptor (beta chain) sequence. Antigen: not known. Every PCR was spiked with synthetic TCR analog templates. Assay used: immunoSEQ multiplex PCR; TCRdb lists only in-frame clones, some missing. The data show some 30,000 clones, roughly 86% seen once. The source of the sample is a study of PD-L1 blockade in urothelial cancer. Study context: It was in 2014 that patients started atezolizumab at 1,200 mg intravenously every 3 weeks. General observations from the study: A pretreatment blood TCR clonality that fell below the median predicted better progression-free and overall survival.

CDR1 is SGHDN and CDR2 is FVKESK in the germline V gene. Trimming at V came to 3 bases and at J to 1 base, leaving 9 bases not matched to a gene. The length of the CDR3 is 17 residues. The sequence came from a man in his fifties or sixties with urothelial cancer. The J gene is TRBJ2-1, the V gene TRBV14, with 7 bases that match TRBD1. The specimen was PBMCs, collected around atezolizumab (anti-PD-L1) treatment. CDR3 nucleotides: TGTGCCAGCAGCCATAAGCGACAGGGTTCGTCCTACAATGAGCAGTTCTTC. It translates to CASSHKRQGSSYNEQFF.